This note documents a single T cell receptor (beta chain) sequence. There is no known antigen for this receptor. Base qualities are not recorded, but no much larger clone differs from it by a single base. The sample comes from a study of control samples from healthy donors and cancer patients (TCRdb year 2020). Libraries were made using the immunoSEQ multiplex PCR assay. TCRdb re-hosts the immuneACCESS table, in-frame sequences only. Its copies lack some clones; in the studies checked, an unresolved V gene accounts for under half of them, and the cause for the rest is not known. The sample table records 150,000 to 200,000 clones; more than 80% of these occur just once. 1.4% of the sample comes from the top ten. CDR1 and CDR2 were assigned from the germline V gene as SGHTA and FQGTGA. The V end loses 5 bases and the J end loses 0 bases, and a stretch of 11 bases separates them. Measured from the cysteine to the phenylalanine, the CDR3 is 15 residues long. Just CDR3 DNA is preserved here, 45 bases in frame from base 1.

The rearranged segments are TRBV7-3 and TRBJ2-1; a tentative D call is TRBD1 (6 bases match). Sample: blood. The source is a man aged 30-40 years in good health. The DNA sequence is given as TGTGCCAGCAGCGTAAGGGGGAGCTCCTACAATGAGCAGTTCTTC. Its amino acids are CASSVRGSSYNEQFF.